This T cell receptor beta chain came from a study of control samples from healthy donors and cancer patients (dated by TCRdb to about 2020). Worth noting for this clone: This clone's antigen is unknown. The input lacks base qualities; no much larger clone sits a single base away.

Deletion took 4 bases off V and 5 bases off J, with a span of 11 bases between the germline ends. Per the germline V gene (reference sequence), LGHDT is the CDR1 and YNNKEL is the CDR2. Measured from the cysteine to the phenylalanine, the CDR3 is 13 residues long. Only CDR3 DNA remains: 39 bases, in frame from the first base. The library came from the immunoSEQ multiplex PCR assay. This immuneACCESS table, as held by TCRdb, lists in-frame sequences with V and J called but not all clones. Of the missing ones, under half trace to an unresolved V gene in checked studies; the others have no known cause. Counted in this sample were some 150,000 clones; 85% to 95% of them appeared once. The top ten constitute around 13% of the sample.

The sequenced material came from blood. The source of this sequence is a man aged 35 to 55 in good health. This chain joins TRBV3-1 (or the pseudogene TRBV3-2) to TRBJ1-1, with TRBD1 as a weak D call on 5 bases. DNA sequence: TGTGCCAGCAGCCTAACTAAGGGGACTGAAGCTTTCTTT. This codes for CASSLTKGTEAFF.